The 5 T cell receptor beta chains below all came from one sample that was sequenced in a study of cytomegalovirus exposure and HLA in healthy donors. Use of 60 Vbeta and 13 Jbeta primers characterized the PCR. Measured with immunoSEQ multiplex PCR; TCRdb has only the in-frame clones, and not every one. Of about 180,000 clones listed, more than 60% were seen once; the top ten hold around 3.4%. Sequences were obtained from PBMCs. The receptor source for this set is a woman in her sixties or seventies in good health and CMV-seropositive.

Here the CDR3 reads CASSFPGQGHQPQHF. Written as DNA, the CDR3 is TGTGCCAGTAGCTTTCCGGGACAGGGACATCAGCCCCAGCATTTT. This chain connects TRBV19 to TRBJ1-5, with TRBD1 matching 9 bases. Germline V gene sequence: CDR1 LNHDA, CDR2 SQIVND (reference sequence). V was pared by 6 bases and J by 5 bases, with 8 bases of the junction left unmatched. The CDR3 loop spans 15 amino acids. Full variable domain (outside the CDR3, taken from reference TRBV19 and TRBJ1-5): DGGITQSPKYLFRKEGQNVTLSCEQNLNHDAMYWYRQDPGQGLRLIYYSQIVNDFQKGDIAEGYSVSREKKESFPLTVTSAQKNPTAFYLCASSFPGQGHQPQHFGDGTRLSIL.

Concerning this clone: The same CDR3 also results from other DNA sequences found in this sample. The chain is built from TRBV5-4 and TRBJ1-5; TRBD1 matches at 8 bases. Trimming at V came to 2 bases and at J to 2 bases, leaving 0 bases not matched to a gene. The CDR3 is 14 amino acids. Germline V gives CDR1 SGHNT, CDR2 YYREEE (reference sequence). CDR3 in amino acids: CASSLQGGNQPQHF. CDR3 bases: TGTGCCAGCAGCTTACAGGGGGGCAATCAGCCCCAGCATTTT.

The J gene is TRBJ2-7, the V gene TRBV5-6, with D perhaps TRBD2 (6 bases). CDR3 length: 13 residues. Germline CDR1 reads SGHDT; CDR2 reads YYEEEE. Deletions cut 7 bases from V and 3 bases from J, with 14 bases between. Written as DNA, the CDR3 is TGTGCCAGCTGCCCCACCGGGGGCTACGAGCAGTACTTC. Protein: CASCPTGGYEQYF.

The sample holds a few counts of this clone. The chain carries TRBV10-3 and TRBJ2-7; maybe TRBD1 (6 bases). The CDR3 covers 14 residues. The germline gives CDR1 ENHRY, CDR2 SYGVKD. The V end was cut by 6 bases, the J end by 1 base, with 13 bases between. The CDR3 region is CAISPGVGSYEQYF. CDR3 DNA sequence: TGTGCCATCAGCCCAGGGGTGGGGTCCTACGAGCAGTACTTC.

The table lists this clone with a count of one. The chain carries TRBV28 and TRBJ1-1; D is perhaps TRBD1 (5 bases). Trimming removed 2 bases at V and 2 bases at J, with 15 bases between. The germline V gene has CDR1 MDHEN and CDR2 SYDVKM. The CDR3 contains 16 residues. For the CDR3, the DNA is TGTGCCAGCAGTTTAATCGGGGGACGGGGAAACACTGAAGCTTTCTTT. It encodes CASSLIGGRGNTEAFF.